Sequencing of this T cell receptor beta chain was carried out in a study of T cell repertoires in cytomegalovirus infection. Turning to the study itself: HLA-C-restricted CMV epitopes, recently identified, and well-studied HLA-B-restricted ones were used by the study.

V lost 7 bases to trimming and J lost 0 bases, with 19 bases between them. Germline CDR1 reads MNHEY; CDR2 reads SVGEGT. The CDR3 contains 18 residues. MiXCR, applied by TCRdb to the reads, yields one record per CDR3 protein. The sample includes 650,000 to 900,000 distinct CDR3 sequences, under 35% of them seen just once. Notes on this clonotype: Its antigen is unknown.

Findings and caveats of the study: Summed frequency of shared TCR beta families picked out CMV carriers who also had the relevant HLA. Ex vivo, HLA-C-restricted CMV-specific TCR beta clonotypes prevailed over the rest of the response.

The sequences come from cultured CD8+ T cells from PBMCs, collected from culture after CMV antigen stimulation. This sequence joins TRBV6-2 or TRBV6-3 and TRBJ2-6; the D gene could be TRBD1 or TRBD2 (5 bases each). The sequence came from a human donor in good health (CMV status not recorded). Some clones in this sample may be carry-over from other donors' samples. The CDR3 here is CASNPLRDLDSGANVLTF. The CDR3 DNA reads as TGTGCCAGCAACCCACTACGGGACCTTGACTCTGGGGCCAACGTCCTGACTTTC.